This T cell receptor beta chain was sequenced for a study of CD8+ T cells in alopecia areata. Germline loops: CDR1 MGHRA, CDR2 YSYEKL. This CDR3 contains 15 residues. The V and J ends lost 0 bases and 1 base respectively, with 9 bases between them. General study findings and limits: Clonality was higher in lesional than normal scalp, especially in alopecia totalis/universalis. In patients, TCRs were shared less clearly than in mice, and HLA may possibly be involved.

Extracted RNA was reverse transcribed, and the resulting cDNA served as sequencing template. Profiled with immunoSEQ multiplex PCR; TCRdb holds only in-frame clones, not every one. The sample shows 160,000 or so clones, roughly 66% of them seen only once. This clone was counted a few times. Its matching antigen is unknown. The sample consisted of CD8+ T cells sorted from blood, taken at week 0. The source is a human donor with alopecia areata. This chain joins TRBV4-1 and TRBJ2-5; D is possibly TRBD2 (7 bases). The CDR3 nucleotides are TGCGCCAGCAGCCAAGATCGGGGGGCCCAAGAGACCCAGTACTTC. Amino acids: CASSQDRGAQETQYF.